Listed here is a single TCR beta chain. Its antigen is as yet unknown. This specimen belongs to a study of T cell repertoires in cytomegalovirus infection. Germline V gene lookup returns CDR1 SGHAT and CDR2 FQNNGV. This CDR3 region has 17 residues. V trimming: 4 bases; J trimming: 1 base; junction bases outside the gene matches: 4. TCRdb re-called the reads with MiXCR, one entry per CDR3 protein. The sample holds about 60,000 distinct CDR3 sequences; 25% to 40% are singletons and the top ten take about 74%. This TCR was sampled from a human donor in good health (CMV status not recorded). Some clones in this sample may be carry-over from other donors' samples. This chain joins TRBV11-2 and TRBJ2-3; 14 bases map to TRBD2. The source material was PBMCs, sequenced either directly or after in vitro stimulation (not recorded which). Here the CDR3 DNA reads TGTGCCAGCAGCTCGGGACTAGCGGGGGACCGCACAGATACGCAGTATTTT. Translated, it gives CASSSGLAGDRTDTQYF.